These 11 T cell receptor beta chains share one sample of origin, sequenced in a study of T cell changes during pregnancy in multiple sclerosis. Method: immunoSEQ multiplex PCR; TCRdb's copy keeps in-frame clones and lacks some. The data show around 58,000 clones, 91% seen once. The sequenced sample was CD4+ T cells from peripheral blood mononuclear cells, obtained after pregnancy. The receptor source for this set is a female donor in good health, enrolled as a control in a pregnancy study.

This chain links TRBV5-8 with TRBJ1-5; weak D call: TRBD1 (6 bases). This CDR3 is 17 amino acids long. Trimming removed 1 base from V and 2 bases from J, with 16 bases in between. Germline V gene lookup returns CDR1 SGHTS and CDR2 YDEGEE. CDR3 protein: CASSLWPGESGNQPQHF. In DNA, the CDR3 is TGTGCCAGCAGCTTGTGGCCAGGGGAATCGGGCAATCAGCCCCAGCATTTT. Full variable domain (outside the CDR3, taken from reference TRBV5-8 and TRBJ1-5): EAGVTQSPTHLIKTRGQQATLRCSPISGHTSVYWYQQALGLGLQFLLWYDEGEERNRGNFPPRFSGRQFPNYSSELNVNALELEDSALYLCASSLWPGESGNQPQHFGDGTRLSIL.

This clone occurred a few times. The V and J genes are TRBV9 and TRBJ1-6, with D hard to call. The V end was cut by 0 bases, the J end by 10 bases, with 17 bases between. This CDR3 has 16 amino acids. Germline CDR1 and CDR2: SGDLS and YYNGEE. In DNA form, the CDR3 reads TGTGCCAGCAGCGTAGGGAACAGATCCCCGGGGTCACCCCTCCACTTT. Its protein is CASSVGNRSPGSPLHF. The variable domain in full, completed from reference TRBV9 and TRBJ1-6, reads DSGVTQTPKHLITATGQRVTLRCSPRSGDLSVYWYQQSLDQGLQFLIQYYNGEERAKGNILERFSAQQFPDLHSELNLSSLELGDSALYFCASSVGNRSPGSPLHFGNGTRLTVT.

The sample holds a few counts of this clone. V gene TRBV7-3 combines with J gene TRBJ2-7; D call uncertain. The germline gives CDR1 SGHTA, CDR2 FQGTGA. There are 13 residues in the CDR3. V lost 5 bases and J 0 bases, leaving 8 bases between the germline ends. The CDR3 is CASSPPGSYEQYF. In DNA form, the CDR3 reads TGTGCCAGCAGCCCCCCCGGCTCCTACGAGCAGTACTTC. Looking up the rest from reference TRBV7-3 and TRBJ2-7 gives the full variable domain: GAGVSQTPSNKVTEKGKYVELRCDPISGHTALYWYRQSLGQGPEFLIYFQGTGAADDSGLPNDRFFAVRPEGSVSTLKIQRTERGDSAVYLCASSPPGSYEQYFGPGTRLTVT.

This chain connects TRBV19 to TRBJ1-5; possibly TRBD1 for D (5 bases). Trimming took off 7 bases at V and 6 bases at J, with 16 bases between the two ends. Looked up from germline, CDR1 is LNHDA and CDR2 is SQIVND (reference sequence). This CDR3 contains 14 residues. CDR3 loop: CASKLWGEGQPQHF. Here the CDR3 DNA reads TGTGCCAGTAAGCTTTGGGGGGAAGGTCAGCCCCAGCATTTT.

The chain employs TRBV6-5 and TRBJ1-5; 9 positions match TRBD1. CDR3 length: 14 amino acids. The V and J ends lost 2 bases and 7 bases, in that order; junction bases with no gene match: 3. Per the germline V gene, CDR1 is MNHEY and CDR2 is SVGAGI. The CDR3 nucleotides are TGTGCCAGCAGTTACGGGACAGGGATACAGCCCCAGCATTTT. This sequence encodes CASSYGTGIQPQHF.

For the CDR3, the DNA is TGTGCCAGCAGCGGGACAGGGGGAGGTGAAAAACTGTTTTTT. Translated, it gives CASSGTGGGEKLFF. The chain carries TRBV5-6 and TRBJ1-4, with TRBD1 identical over 11 bases. Per germline, CDR1 SGHDT and CDR2 YYEEEE. V shed 4 bases, J shed 7 bases, and the junction held 3 bases outside the gene matches. The CDR3 is 14 amino acids.

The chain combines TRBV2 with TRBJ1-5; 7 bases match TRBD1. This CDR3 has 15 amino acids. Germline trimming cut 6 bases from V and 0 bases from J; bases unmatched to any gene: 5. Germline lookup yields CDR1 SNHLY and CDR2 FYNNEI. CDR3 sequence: CASREQGNSNQPQHF. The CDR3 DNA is TGTGCCAGCAGGGAACAGGGGAATAGCAATCAGCCCCAGCATTTT.

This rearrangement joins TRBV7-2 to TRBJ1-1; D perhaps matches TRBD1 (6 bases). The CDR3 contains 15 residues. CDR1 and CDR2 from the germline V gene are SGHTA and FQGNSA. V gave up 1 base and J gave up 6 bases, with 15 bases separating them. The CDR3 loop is CASSLVFGQTPEAFF. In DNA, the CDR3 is TGTGCCAGCAGCTTAGTCTTTGGACAGACTCCTGAAGCTTTCTTT.

DNA for the CDR3: TGTGCCACCAGCAGATCGAGAGTTATTAGCAATCAGCCCCAGCATTTT. Translating it yields CATSRSRVISNQPQHF. The chain has TRBV15 and TRBJ1-5; D is undetermined. Germline V gene lookup returns CDR1 LNHNV and CDR2 YYDKDF (reference sequence). The V end lost 2 bases, the J end lost 0 bases, and 11 bases lay between the germline ends. The CDR3 is 16 amino acids.

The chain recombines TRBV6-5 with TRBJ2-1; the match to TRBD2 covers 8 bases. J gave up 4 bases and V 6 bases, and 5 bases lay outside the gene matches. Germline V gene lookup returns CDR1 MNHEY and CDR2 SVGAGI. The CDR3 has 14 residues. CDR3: CASREQRGYNEQFF. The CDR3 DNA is TGTGCCAGCAGGGAGCAGCGGGGGTACAATGAGCAGTTCTTC.

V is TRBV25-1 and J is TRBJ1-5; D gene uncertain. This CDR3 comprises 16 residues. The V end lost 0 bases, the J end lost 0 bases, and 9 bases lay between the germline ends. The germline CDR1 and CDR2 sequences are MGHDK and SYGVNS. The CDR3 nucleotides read TGTGCCAGCAGTGAATACCCCGACTATAGCAATCAGCCCCAGCATTTT. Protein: CASSEYPDYSNQPQHF. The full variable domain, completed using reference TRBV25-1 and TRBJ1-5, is EADIYQTPRYLVIGTGKKITLECSQTMGHDKMYWYQQDPGMELHLIHYSYGVNSTEKGDLSSESTVSRIRTEHFPLTLESARPSHTSQYLCASSEYPDYSNQPQHFGDGTRLSIL.